These T cell receptor beta chains were read from a single sample in a study of cytomegalovirus exposure and HLA in healthy donors. Assay: immunoSEQ multiplex PCR; the TCRdb copy retains only in-frame clones and omits some. The sample records 75,000 to 100,000 clones, roughly four fifths being singletons. The sequencing input was PBMCs. The receptors originated from a man aged 40-49 years in good health and CMV-seropositive. Each CDR3 is given with its conserved first and last residue. Each record gives: D gene, J gene, clone size, V gene, CDR3 DNA, CDR3 protein. D genes are given only for firm matches. Clone size is given for some rows only: seen once, a few or many times, or a class if the clone is expanded.

TRBD1	TRBJ2-2	-	TRBV7-9	TGTGCCAGCAGCCCCAGGACAGGGGGCACGAACACCGGGGAGCTGTTTTTT	CASSPRTGGTNTGELFF
TRBD1	TRBJ1-2	-	TRBV6-5	TGTGCCAGCAGTTACTCGAACAGGGGTTTTGGCTACACCTTC	CASSYSNRGFGYTF
-	TRBJ2-3	-	TRBV5-1	TGCGCCAGCAGCTCACAGGGAAGTGGTGATACGCAGTATTTT	CASSSQGSGDTQYF
-	TRBJ1-5	-	TRBV11-2	TGTGCCAGCAGCACGAGTAGCAATCAGCCCCAGCATTTT	CASSTSSNQPQHF
-	TRBJ2-6	-	TRBV5-1	TGCGCCAGCAGCTGGCCACTACGGTCCTCTGGGGCCAACGTCCTGACTTTC	CASSWPLRSSGANVLTF
TRBD1	TRBJ1-3	-	TRBV6-6	TGTGCCAGCTTAACAGGGGCTGGAAACACCATATATTTT	CASLTGAGNTIYF
TRBD2	TRBJ2-1	-	TRBV11-2	TGTGCCAGCAGCTTAGAATGGACTAGCGGCTACAATGAGCAGTTCTTC	CASSLEWTSGYNEQFF
-	TRBJ2-3	once	TRBV27	TGTGCCAGCAGTCCTACCTGGGGAGTCGGATCAGATACGCAGTATTTT	CASSPTWGVGSDTQYF
TRBD2	TRBJ2-7	-	TRBV4-1	TGCGCCAGCAGCCCTATGGGGACTAGCACCGTATACGAGCAGTACTTC	CASSPMGTSTVYEQYF
-	TRBJ1-1	-	TRBV7-6	TGTGCCAGCAGCTTAGGGGCTCTGAACCACGCTGAAGCTTTCTTT	CASSLGALNHAEAFF
-	TRBJ2-7	-	TRBV6-5	TGTGCCAGCAGGCCCAGGGGGGAAAGACCCGGTGAGCAGTACTTC	CASRPRGERPGEQYF
-	TRBJ2-5	-	TRBV6-5	TGTGCCAGCAGCCCCCTTGGAGGGCCCCAAGAGACCCAGTACTTC	CASSPLGGPQETQYF
-	TRBJ1-3	-	TRBV5-1	TGCGCCAGCAGCTTGGTATCCTCTGGAAACACCATATATTTT	CASSLVSSGNTIYF
TRBD1	TRBJ1-2	-	TRBV5-4	TGTGCCAGCAGCTTGGGGGGGACAGGGATCTATGGCTACACCTTC	CASSLGGTGIYGYTF
-	TRBJ2-1	-	TRBV5-4	TGTGCCAGCAGCTTAGATGCACAGGGATGGGCAAATGAGCAGTTCTTC	CASSLDAQGWANEQFF
TRBD2	TRBJ2-3	-	TRBV27	TGTGCCAGCAGTCTTGGACTAGCGGGGGGGCTTACGCAGTATTTT	CASSLGLAGGLTQYF
-	TRBJ1-1	-	TRBV15	TGTGCCACCAGCAGACAAGACAGTTCTGAAGCTTTCTTT	CATSRQDSSEAFF
-	TRBJ1-1	-	TRBV6-5	TGTGCCGGCAGTCGGTCGGGGGTCTCACTTTCAGCTTTCTTT	CAGSRSGVSLSAFF
-	TRBJ1-1	-	TRBV28	TGTGCCAGCAGATTATTGGGAGGGATGGGCCTCAGCACTGAAGCTTTCTTT	CASRLLGGMGLSTEAFF
-	TRBJ2-5	-	TRBV7-8	TGTGCCAGCACCCGAGACTTGCAAGAGACCCAGTACTTC	CASTRDLQETQYF
-	TRBJ2-2	-	TRBV2	TGTGCCAGCAGAGTACAGGGATTACTCACCGGGGAGCTGTTTTTT	CASRVQGLLTGELFF
-	TRBJ1-5	-	TRBV2	TGTGCCAGCAGTGAAGCACAGTGGTATGGCAATCAGCCCCAGCATTTT	CASSEAQWYGNQPQHF
-	TRBJ2-3	-	TRBV4-1	TGCGCCAGCAGCAATGGACCGGGAAGGACGGCAGATACGCAGTATTTT	CASSNGPGRTADTQYF
-	TRBJ2-5	-	TRBV27	TGTGCCAGCAGTTTAAGTGCGGAGGGGAACCAAGAGACCCAGTACTTC	CASSLSAEGNQETQYF
-	TRBJ1-1	-	TRBV7-2	TGTGCCAGCAGCCCAATTGTGAACACTGAAGCTTTCTTT	CASSPIVNTEAFF
-	TRBJ1-1	-	TRBV6-5	TGTGCCAGCAGTTTACAGGGTATTATGAACACTGAAGCTTTCTTT	CASSLQGIMNTEAFF
-	TRBJ2-4	-	TRBV9	TGTGCCAGCAGCGTAAGCAGCGGCAAAAACATTCAGTACTTC	CASSVSSGKNIQYF
TRBD2	TRBJ2-3	-	TRBV7-9	TGTGCCAGCAGCTTAAGTGCGGGGGGCACAGATACGCAGTATTTT	CASSLSAGGTDTQYF
TRBD1	TRBJ1-1	-	TRBV5-1	TGCGCCACCTCGGACAGGGTCCCAAACACTGAAGCTTTCTTT	CATSDRVPNTEAFF
TRBD2	TRBJ2-3	-	TRBV10-3	TGTGCCATCAGAGGACTAGCGGGGGCCGGGGACACAGATACGCAGTATTTT	CAIRGLAGAGDTDTQYF
-	TRBJ1-5	-	TRBV7-6	TGTGCCAGCAGCCCAAGGGGAGGGTTCAATCAGCCCCAGCATTTT	CASSPRGGFNQPQHF
-	TRBJ2-7	few	TRBV5-8	TGTGCCAGCAGCTTGGAACAGGCCTACCACGAGCAGTACTTC	CASSLEQAYHEQYF
TRBD1	TRBJ2-1	-	TRBV7-9	TGTGCCAGCAGCTTAGAAGGGACAGCGCAGTTCTTC	CASSLEGTAQFF
-	TRBJ1-3	-	TRBV4-2	TGTGCCAGCAGCCGGGGGGTCGATCCTGGAAACACCATATATTTT	CASSRGVDPGNTIYF
-	TRBJ2-3	few	TRBV29-1	TGCAGCGTTGACCCGCTCCAGACAGATACGCAGTATTTT	CSVDPLQTDTQYF
-	TRBJ1-5	few	TRBV10-2	TGCGCCAGCAGCATGGGCCAAAATAGCAATCAGCCCCAGCATTTT	CASSMGQNSNQPQHF
-	TRBJ2-5	-	TRBV2	TGTGCCAGCAGACCGAGCCGAGGAGCGGAGACCCAGTACTTC	CASRPSRGAETQYF
TRBD1	TRBJ2-7	few	TRBV5-4	TGTGCCAGCAGCTCGGGACAGGTAAACTACGAGCAGTACTTC	CASSSGQVNYEQYF